The sequence of this T cell receptor beta chain was determined in a study of prognosis after radiotherapy for stage I lung cancer. Study context: Following radiotherapy, four patients went on to present distant metastases at a median of around seven months, and 15 exhibited no significant progression. Broader study findings: Reports indicated that TRBV and TRBJ gene usage differed between patients with and without metastases, including differences in nine V and a couple of J genes after SBRT. Medians of roughly 9,900 versus 7,200 showed unique TCR clone counts falling after stereotactic body radiation therapy.

Roughly 6.2 milliliters of peripheral blood were drawn at each of two time points. From genomic DNA, two-round multiplex PCR was used to amplify TCR beta CDR3. Each TRBV and TRBJ gene had its own primer in the first PCR round. TCRdb reprocessed the multiplex PCR reads via MiXCR and lists one record per CDR3 protein. The table records around 16,000 distinct CDR3 sequences, around 40% of them present only once. The CDR3 is 17 amino acids. Per the germline V gene, CDR1 is MNHNS and CDR2 is SASEGT. The V and J ends lost 10 bases and 1 base respectively, with 25 bases between them. A few counts support this clonotype. What it binds is not known. This may stem from a read error, because a much larger clone lies one nucleotide away.

V is TRBV6-1 and J is TRBJ1-1; tentatively, D is TRBD1 (5 bases). This sequence originates from a donor of 50 years or more with non-small cell lung cancer. The source was PBMCs, collected before or after stereotactic body radiation therapy (not recorded which). CDR3 region: CAILGGPQTGTNTEAFF. The CDR3 bases are TGTGCCATCCTTGGAGGCCCTCAAACCGGGACGAACACTGAAGCTTTCTTT.